This T cell receptor (beta chain) was captured in a study of T cells expressing NK-cell markers. Across the whole study: Obtained from sorted CD3+CD56+NKG2C+, CD3+CD56+NKG2C- and CD3+CD56-NKG2C+ T cells were the TCR beta repertoires. Study-wide findings and caveats: Five to seven of the donors carried dominant NKG2C+ clonotypes that took up about 1.0-8% of their CD8+ T cells.

The germline gives CDR1 DFQATT, CDR2 SNEGSKA (reference sequence). The CDR3 contains 15 residues. 5'RACE template switching with UMIs generated TCR beta cDNA. TCRdb re-called the 5' RACE reads and gives one entry per CDR3 protein, without DNA. Its listing shows almost 450,000 distinct CDR3 sequences. Details on this clonotype: What it binds is unknown.

The sequence was obtained from a woman between 18 and 75 years old in good health. The specimen was blood T cells: a sorted CD56 or NKG2C T cell subset, CD4+ or CD8+ T cells, or bulk PBMC T cells (not recorded which). The chain recombines TRBV20-1 with TRBJ2-5; TCRdb names TRBD2, which stays unverified in the absence of DNA. The chain's CDR3 is CSARDQTSLPETQYF.